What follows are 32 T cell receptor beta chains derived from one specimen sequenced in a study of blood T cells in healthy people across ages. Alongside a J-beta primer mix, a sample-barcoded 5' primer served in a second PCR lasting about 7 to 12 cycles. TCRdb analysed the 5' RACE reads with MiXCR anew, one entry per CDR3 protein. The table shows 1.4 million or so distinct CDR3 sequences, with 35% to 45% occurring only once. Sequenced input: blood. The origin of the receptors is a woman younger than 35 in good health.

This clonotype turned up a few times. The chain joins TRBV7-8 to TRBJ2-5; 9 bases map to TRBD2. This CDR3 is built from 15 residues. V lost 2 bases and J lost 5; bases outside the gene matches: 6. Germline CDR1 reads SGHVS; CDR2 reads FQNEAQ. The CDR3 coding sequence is TGTGCCAGCAGCTTACGCCTAGCGGGAAGGGAGACCCAGTACTTC. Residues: CASSLRLAGRETQYF.

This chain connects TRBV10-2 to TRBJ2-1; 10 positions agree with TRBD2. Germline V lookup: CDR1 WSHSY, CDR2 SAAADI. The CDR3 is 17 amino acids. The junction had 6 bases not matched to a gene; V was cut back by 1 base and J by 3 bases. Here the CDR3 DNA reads TGCGCCAGCAGTGAGTGGGGGAGGACTAGCGGCTACAATGAGCAGTTCTTC. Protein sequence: CASSEWGRTSGYNEQFF.

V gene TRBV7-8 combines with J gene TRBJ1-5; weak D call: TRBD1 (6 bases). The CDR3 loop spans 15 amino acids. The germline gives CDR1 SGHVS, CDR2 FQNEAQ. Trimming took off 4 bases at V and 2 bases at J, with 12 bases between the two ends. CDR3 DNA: TGTGCCAGCAGCTCAGGGGTTTCGGGCAATCAGCCCCAGCATTTT. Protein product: CASSSGVSGNQPQHF. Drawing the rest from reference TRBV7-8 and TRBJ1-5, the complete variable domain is GAGVSQSPRYKVAKRGQDVALRCDPISGHVSLFWYQQALGQGPEFLTYFQNEAQLDKSGLPSDRFFAERPEGSVSTLKIQRTQQEDSAVYLCASSSGVSGNQPQHFGDGTRLSIL.

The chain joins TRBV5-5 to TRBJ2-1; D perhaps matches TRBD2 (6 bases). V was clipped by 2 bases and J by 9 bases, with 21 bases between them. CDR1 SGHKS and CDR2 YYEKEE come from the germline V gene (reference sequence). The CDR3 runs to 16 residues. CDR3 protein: CASSLRQRAGIGEQFF. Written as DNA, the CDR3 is TGTGCCAGCAGCTTAAGGCAGCGGGCCGGTATAGGTGAGCAGTTCTTC.

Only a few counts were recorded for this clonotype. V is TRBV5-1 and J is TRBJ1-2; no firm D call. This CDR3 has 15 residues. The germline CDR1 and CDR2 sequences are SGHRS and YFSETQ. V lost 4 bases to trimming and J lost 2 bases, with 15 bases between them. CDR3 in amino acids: CASSVARPLNYGYTF. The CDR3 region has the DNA TGCGCCAGCAGCGTAGCAAGGCCCTTGAACTATGGCTACACCTTC. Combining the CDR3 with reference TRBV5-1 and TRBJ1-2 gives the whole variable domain KAGVTQTPRYLIKTRGQQVTLSCSPISGHRSVSWYQQTPGQGLQFLFEYFSETQRNKGNFPGRFSGRQFSNSRSEMNVSTLELGDSALYLCASSVARPLNYGYTFGSGTRLTVV.

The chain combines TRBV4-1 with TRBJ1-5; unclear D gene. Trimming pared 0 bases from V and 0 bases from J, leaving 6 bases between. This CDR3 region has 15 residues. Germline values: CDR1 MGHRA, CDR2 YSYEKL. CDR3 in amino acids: CASSQDSDSNQPQHF. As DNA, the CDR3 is TGCGCCAGCAGCCAAGATTCCGATAGCAATCAGCCCCAGCATTTT.

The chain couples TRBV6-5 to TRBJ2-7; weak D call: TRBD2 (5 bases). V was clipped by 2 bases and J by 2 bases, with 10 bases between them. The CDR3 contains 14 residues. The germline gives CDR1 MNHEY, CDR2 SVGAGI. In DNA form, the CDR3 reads TGTGCCAGCAGTTACAAAAGGGAGACCTACGAGCAGTACTTC. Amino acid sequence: CASSYKRETYEQYF.

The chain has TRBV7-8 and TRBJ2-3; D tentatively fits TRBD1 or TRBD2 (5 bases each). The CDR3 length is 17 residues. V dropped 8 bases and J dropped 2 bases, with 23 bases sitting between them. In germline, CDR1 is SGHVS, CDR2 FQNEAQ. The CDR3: CASSWGSGKGPTDTQYF. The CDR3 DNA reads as TGTGCCAGCTCATGGGGGTCGGGTAAGGGGCCCACAGATACGCAGTATTTT.

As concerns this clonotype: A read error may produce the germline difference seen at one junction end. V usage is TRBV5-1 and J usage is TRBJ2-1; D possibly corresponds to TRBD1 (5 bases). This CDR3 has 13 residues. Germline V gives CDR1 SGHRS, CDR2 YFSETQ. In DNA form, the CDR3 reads TGCGCCGGCAGCTTGGATCAGGGCCATGAGCAGTTCTTC. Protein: CAGSLDQGHEQFF.

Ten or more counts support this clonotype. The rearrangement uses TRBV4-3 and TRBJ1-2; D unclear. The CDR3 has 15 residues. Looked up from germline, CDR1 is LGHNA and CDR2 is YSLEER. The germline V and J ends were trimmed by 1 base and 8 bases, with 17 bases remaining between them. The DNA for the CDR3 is TGCGCCAGCAGCCAAGTCGCCAGTACTCGCATGGGCTACACCTTC. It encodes CASSQVASTRMGYTF.

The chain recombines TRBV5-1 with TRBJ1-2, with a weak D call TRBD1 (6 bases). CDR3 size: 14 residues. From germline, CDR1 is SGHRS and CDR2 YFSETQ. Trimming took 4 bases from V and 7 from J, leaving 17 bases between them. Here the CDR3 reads CASSRLGGYRGYTF. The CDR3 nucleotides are TGCGCCAGCAGCAGGTTGGGGGGCTATCGTGGCTACACCTTC.

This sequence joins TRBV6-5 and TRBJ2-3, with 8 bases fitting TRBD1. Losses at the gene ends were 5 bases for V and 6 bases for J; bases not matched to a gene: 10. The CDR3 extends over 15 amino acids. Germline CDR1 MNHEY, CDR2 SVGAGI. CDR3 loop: CASSKDRVASDTQYF. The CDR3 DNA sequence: TGTGCCAGCAGTAAGGACAGGGTGGCCTCTGATACGCAGTATTTT.

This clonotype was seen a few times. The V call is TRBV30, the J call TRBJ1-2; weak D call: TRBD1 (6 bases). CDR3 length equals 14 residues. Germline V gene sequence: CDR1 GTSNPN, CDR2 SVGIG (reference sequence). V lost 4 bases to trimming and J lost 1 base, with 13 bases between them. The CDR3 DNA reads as TGTGCCTGGAATATAAAGGGGGTTAACTATGGCTACACCTTC. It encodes CAWNIKGVNYGYTF.

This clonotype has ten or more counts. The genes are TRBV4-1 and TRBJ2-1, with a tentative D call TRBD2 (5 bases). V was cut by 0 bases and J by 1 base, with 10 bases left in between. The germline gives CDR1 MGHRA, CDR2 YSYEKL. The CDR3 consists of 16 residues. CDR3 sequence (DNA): TGCGCCAGCAGCCAAGATCGGGCGGGTTCCTACAATGAGCAGTTCTTC. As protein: CASSQDRAGSYNEQFF.

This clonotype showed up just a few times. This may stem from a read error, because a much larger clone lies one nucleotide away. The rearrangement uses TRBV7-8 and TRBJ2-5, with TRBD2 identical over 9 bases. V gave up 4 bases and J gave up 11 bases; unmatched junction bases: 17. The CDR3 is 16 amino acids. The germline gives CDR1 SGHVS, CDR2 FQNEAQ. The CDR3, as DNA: TGTGCCAGCAGCTATAACCCCGGGACTAGCTACAATGAGCAGTACTTC. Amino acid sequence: CASSYNPGTSYNEQYF. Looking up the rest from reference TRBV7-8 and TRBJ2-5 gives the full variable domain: GAGVSQSPRYKVAKRGQDVALRCDPISGHVSLFWYQQALGQGPEFLTYFQNEAQLDKSGLPSDRFFAERPEGSVSTLKIQRTQQEDSAVYLCASSYNPGTSYNEQYFGPGTRLLVL.

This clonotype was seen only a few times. CDR3 nucleotide sequence: TGTGCCAGCAATGGGAACTCCTACAATGAGCAGTTCTTC. The encoded protein is CASNGNSYNEQFF. The V gene is TRBV7-8, the J gene TRBJ2-1; D is unclear. This CDR3 comprises 13 residues. Germline V gene data show CDR1 as SGHVS and CDR2 as FQNEAQ. V was cut by 7 bases and J by 0 bases, with 7 bases left in between.

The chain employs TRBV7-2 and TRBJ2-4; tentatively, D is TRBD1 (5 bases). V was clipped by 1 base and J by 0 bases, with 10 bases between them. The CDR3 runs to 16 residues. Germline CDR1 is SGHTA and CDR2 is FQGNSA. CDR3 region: CASSLGGFVAKNIQYF. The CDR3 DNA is TGTGCCAGCAGCTTAGGGGGCTTCGTAGCCAAAAACATTCAGTACTTC.

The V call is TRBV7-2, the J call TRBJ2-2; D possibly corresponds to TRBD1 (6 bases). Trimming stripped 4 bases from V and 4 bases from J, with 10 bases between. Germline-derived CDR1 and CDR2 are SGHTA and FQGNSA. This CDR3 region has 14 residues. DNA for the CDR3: TGTGCCAGCAGCTCGGGACAAAGCACCGGGGAGCTGTTTTTT. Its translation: CASSSGQSTGELFF.

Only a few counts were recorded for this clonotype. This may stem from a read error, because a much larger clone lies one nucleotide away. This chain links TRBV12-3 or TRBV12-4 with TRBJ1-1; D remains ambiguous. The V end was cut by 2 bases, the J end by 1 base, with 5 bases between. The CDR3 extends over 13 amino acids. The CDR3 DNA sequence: TGTGCCAGCAGTTTAAGGTGGAACACTGAAGCTTTCTTT. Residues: CASSLRWNTEAFF.

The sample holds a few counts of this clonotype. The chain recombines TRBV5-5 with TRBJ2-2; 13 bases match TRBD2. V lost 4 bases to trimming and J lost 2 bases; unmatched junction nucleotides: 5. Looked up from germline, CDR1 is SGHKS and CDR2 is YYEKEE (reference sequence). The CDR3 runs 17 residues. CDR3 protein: CASSQGLAGANTGELFF. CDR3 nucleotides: TGTGCCAGCAGCCAAGGACTAGCGGGGGCCAACACCGGGGAGCTGTTTTTT.

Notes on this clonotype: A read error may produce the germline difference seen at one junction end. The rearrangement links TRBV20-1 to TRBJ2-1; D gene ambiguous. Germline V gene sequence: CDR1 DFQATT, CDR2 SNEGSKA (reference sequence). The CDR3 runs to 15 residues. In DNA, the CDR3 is TGCAGTGCTAGAGAACGGAGACGTCCGGTCAATGAGCGGTTCTTC. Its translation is CSARERRRPVNERFF.

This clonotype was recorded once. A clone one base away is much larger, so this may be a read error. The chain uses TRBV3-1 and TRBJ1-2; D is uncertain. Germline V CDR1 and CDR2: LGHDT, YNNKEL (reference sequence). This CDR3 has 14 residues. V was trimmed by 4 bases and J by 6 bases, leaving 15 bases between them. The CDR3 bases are TGTGCCAGCAGCCCCTTGGATGGCCTCGATGGCTACACCTTC. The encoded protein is CASSPLDGLDGYTF.

CDR3 sequence reads: CAWSVGGNYNEQFF. In nucleotides, the CDR3 is TGTGCCTGGAGCGTGGGCGGGAATTACAATGAGCAGTTCTTC. This chain joins TRBV30 and TRBJ2-1; possibly TRBD2 for D (6 bases). Germline-derived CDR1 and CDR2 are GTSNPN and SVGIG (reference sequence). Trimming cost V 3 bases and J 4 bases, with 13 bases left between them. This CDR3 contains 14 residues.

The CDR3 bases are TGCGCCAGCAGCCAAGATCGAGGGACTAGCGGGAGGGCCTCGAAGGAGACCCAGTACTTC. It specifies CASSQDRGTSGRASKETQYF. This chain links TRBV4-1 with TRBJ2-5; 16 bases fit TRBD2. The CDR3 is 20 residues long. Germline V gene sequence: CDR1 MGHRA, CDR2 YSYEKL. J was trimmed by 5 bases and V by 0 bases; bases with no gene match: 12.

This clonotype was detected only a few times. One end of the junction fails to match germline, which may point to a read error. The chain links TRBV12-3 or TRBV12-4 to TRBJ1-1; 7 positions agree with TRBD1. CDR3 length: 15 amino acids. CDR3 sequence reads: CASSDWTGPNAEAFF. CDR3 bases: TGTGCCAGCAGTGATTGGACAGGTCCGAACGCTGAAGCTTTCTTT.

This chain's CDR3 is CASSLAPTNSPLHF. Written as DNA, the CDR3 is TGTGCCAGCAGTTTGGCTCCGACAAATTCACCCCTCCACTTT. The chain recombines TRBV12-3 or TRBV12-4 with TRBJ1-6, with D unclear. The CDR3 extends over 14 amino acids. Trimming took off 3 bases at V and 7 bases at J, with 10 bases between the two ends.

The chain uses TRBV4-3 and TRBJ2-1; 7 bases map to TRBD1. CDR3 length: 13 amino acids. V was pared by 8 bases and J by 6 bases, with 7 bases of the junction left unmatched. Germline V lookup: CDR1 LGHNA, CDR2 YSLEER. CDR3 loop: CASGGQLGNEQFF. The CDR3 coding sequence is TGCGCCAGCGGGGGACAGTTAGGCAATGAGCAGTTCTTC.

The CDR3 loop is CASAQVLSRTQYF. The CDR3 nucleotides read TGTGCCAGCGCGCAGGTACTCTCCAGGACCCAGTACTTC. The V gene is TRBV6-1, the J gene TRBJ2-5; no clear D gene. Deletions cut 8 bases from V and 7 bases from J, with 17 bases between. In germline, CDR1 is MNHNS, CDR2 SASEGT. This CDR3 comprises 13 residues.

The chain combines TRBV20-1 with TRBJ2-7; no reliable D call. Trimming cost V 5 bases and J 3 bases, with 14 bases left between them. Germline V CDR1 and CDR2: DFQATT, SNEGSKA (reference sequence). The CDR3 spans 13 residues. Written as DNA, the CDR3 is TGCAGTGCTGGAAACTTAATGAACTACGAGCAGTACTTC. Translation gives CSAGNLMNYEQYF.

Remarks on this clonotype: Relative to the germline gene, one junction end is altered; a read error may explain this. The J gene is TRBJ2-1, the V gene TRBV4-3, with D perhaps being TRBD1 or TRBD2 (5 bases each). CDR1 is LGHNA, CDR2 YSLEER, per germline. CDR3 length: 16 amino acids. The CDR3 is CSSSQGVGRAYNEQFF. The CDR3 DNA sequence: TGCTCCAGCAGCCAAGGGGTTGGGCGGGCATACAATGAGCAGTTCTTC.

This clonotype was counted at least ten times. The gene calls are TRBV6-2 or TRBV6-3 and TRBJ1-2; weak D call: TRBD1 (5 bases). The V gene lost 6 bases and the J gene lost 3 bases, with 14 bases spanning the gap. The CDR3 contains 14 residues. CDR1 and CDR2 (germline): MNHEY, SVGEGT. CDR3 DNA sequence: TGTGCCAGCAGCCTGACCGGGACGGACTATGGCTACACCTTC. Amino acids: CASSLTGTDYGYTF.

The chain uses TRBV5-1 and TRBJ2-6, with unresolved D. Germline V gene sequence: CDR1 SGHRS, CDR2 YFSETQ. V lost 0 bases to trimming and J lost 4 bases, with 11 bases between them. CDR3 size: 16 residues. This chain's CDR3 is CASSLAPQAGANVLTF. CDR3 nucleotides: TGCGCCAGCAGCTTGGCCCCGCAAGCCGGGGCCAACGTCCTGACTTTC. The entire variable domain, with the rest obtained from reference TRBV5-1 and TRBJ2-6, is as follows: KAGVTQTPRYLIKTRGQQVTLSCSPISGHRSVSWYQQTPGQGLQFLFEYFSETQRNKGNFPGRFSGRQFSNSRSEMNVSTLELGDSALYLCASSLAPQAGANVLTFGAGSRLTVL.